This T cell receptor (beta chain) was profiled in a study of shared clonotypes between healthy human individuals. The CDR3 runs 17 residues. V gave up 4 bases and J gave up 4 bases; unmatched junction bases: 9. Germline V CDR1 and CDR2: SGHVS, FNYEAQ. Terminally differentiated effector memory CD45RA+ cells were excluded from the naive CD8 cells, which were CD45RO-negative and positively selected for CCR7. Sequencing used immunoSEQ multiplex PCR; TCRdb keeps in-frame clones, though not all of them. This table has about 750,000 clones, over 90% appearing once. The V call is TRBV7-6, the J call TRBJ2-1; 11 bases map to TRBD2. The sequenced material came from naive CD8+ T cells sorted from blood. The receptor was derived from a man younger than 40 in good health. The CDR3 protein is CASSSSLTSGSYNEQFF. CDR3 nucleotide sequence: TGTGCCAGCAGCTCCTCACTTACTAGCGGGAGTTACAATGAGCAGTTCTTC.